This T cell receptor (beta chain) was identified during a study of blood T cell repertoires in COVID-19. In the study overall: The cDNA or gDNA used as material had been derived from T cells, B-cell-depleted T cells, or PBMCs.

TCRdb keeps only in-frame clones here, not all; method: immunoSEQ multiplex PCR. Altogether about 180,000 clones are present, 88% being singletons, with the ten largest covering roughly 9%. The age range of participants was about 18 to 100 years, with residence in about two dozen US areas. Participants reported their clinical history, and cohort assignment relied on those reports. Donors of Cohort 3 who recovered were those that had two negative PCRs, clearance, or symptom resolution. The CDR3 covers 15 residues. With 6 bases clipped from V and 2 bases from J, the junction kept 7 bases outside the gene matches. CDR1 and CDR2 from the germline V gene are MDHEN and SYDVKM.

This TCR came from a woman in her late teens or twenties who had recovered from COVID-19. Sequencing was done on a sample of PBMCs or T cells enriched from blood (not recorded which). The chain carries TRBV28 and TRBJ1-2; the match to TRBD1 covers 9 bases. The CDR3, as DNA: TGTGCCAGCAGACTACAGGGGGCGATAAACTATGGCTACACCTTC. Encoded protein: CASRLQGAINYGYTF.